This T cell receptor beta chain comes out of a study of post-analysis software for immune sequencing data. Overall study context: There were relapsing-remitting, secondary progressive and progressive-relapsing multiple sclerosis among the disease courses included. Broader study findings: Compared with controls, patients showed significantly lower normalized Chao1 diversity. Compared with controls, patients had more of about 5 TRBV segments, including TRBV5-6, TRBV5-1 and TRBV20-1. When the samples were clustered directly with F measure, those that had been prepared in the same batch showed strong co-clustering.

As concerns this clonotype: Its antigen remains unidentified.

Unique molecular identifiers featured in each of the TCR beta cDNA libraries. A single record per CDR3 protein comes from TCRdb applying MiXCR to the PCR reads. The top ten clones hold approximately 4.3% of a sample with hundreds of thousands of distinct CDR3 sequences, 53% of them seen once. V was shortened by 2 bases and J by 3 bases, with 14 bases between the two germline ends. The CDR3 extends over 15 amino acids. The germline CDR1 and CDR2 sequences are LGHDT and YNNKEL (reference sequence). This receptor was obtained from a girl under 18 with multiple sclerosis. The sequencing sample was made of blood. V usage is TRBV3-1 and J usage is TRBJ2-7; unclear D gene. The CDR3 DNA reads TGTGCCAGCAGCCAAATAGGCAGAGGTGTCTACGAGCAGTACTTC. It encodes CASSQIGRGVYEQYF.